The subject of this entry is one TCR beta chain. These data originate in a study of PD-L1 blockade in urothelial cancer. Study summary: Bladder-origin urothelial cancer in males covered about 90% of the roughly 30 patients.

Method: immunoSEQ multiplex PCR; TCRdb's copy keeps in-frame clones and lacks some. The sample holds about 52,000 clones, approximately 75% seen once. CDR3 size: 15 residues. Germline V lookup: CDR1 SGHNT, CDR2 YENEEA. V trimming: 0 bases; J trimming: 2 bases; junction bases outside the gene matches: 1. The sample in question was PBMCs, obtained around atezolizumab (anti-PD-L1) treatment. The TCR was taken from a man in his 70s with urothelial cancer. V is TRBV11-3 and J is TRBJ2-5; 9 nucleotides agree with TRBD1. The CDR3 coding sequence is TGTGCCAGCAGCTTAGACGACAGGGGGCAAGAGACCCAGTACTTC. This gives the protein CASSLDDRGQETQYF.